This T cell receptor beta chain is from a study of T-cell reconstitution after alpha-beta-depleted transplantation in children. Library preparation (for TCRbeta) was performed with unique molecular identifiers. One entry per CDR3 protein, called by TCRdb with MiXCR from the PCR reads. The sample has hundreds of thousands of distinct CDR3 sequences; roughly 7.7% are singletons. About this clonotype itself: What it binds is not known.

Findings and limits, study-wide: Reported findings indicate that, about two months after transplant, alpha-beta T cells came from several hundred expanded clones, which were derived from non-depleted graft cells. Some patients showed high day-60 TCRbeta diversity, which derived from surviving recipient T cells and thymic progenitors. Newly made T cells mostly supplied T-cell counts and diversity one year after transplant.

The source of this sequence is a male patient under 18 who had a stem cell transplant for acute lymphoblastic leukemia, so the T cells may come from the graft donor. Sequenced here: PBMCs, mostly from graft donor cells, sampled 180 days after TCRalphabeta/CD19-depleted stem cell transplant.

The CDR3 bases are TGCGCCAGCAGCCCCGGGGGGGGGGCAAATCAGCCCCAGCATTTT. Translating it yields CASSPGGGANQPQHF. The chain carries TRBV5-1 and TRBJ1-5, with D perhaps matching TRBD1 (6 bases). CDR3 size: 15 residues. Germline V lookup: CDR1 SGHRS, CDR2 YFSETQ. V lost 4 bases and J lost 4, with 15 bases in between.